One sample yielded the 27 T cell receptor beta chains listed below, sequenced in a study of T cell changes during pregnancy in multiple sclerosis. Some clones are missing from TCRdb's copy, which holds only in-frame ones; the method was immunoSEQ multiplex PCR. The sample records 66,000 or so clones, approximately 90% being singletons. The material sequenced was peripheral blood, taken in the first trimester of pregnancy. The receptors were gathered from a female donor in good health, enrolled as a control in a pregnancy study.

The chain combines TRBV7-2 with TRBJ2-2; TRBD2 matches at 7 bases. The CDR3 has 14 amino acids. Germline assignment: CDR1 SGHTA and CDR2 FQGNSA. V gave up 4 bases and J gave up 10 bases; unmatched junction bases: 9. The CDR3 bases are TGTGCCAGCAGCTCGACACATACTAGCGAGGAGCTGTTTTTT. This codes for CASSSTHTSEELFF.

The CDR3 bases are TGCGCCAGCAGCCCGGAACAGGGGGCGCTTCGCGAACTGTTTTTT. Its protein product is CASSPEQGALRELFF. The V gene is TRBV5-1, the J gene TRBJ1-4, with 9 nucleotides matching TRBD1. The CDR3 is made up of 15 amino acids. Trimming cost V 4 bases and J 12 bases; bases outside gene matches: 13. Germline values: CDR1 SGHRS, CDR2 YFSETQ.

This chain connects TRBV6-5 to TRBJ1-2; maybe TRBD1 (5 bases). The V gene lost 7 bases and the J gene lost 6 bases, with 12 bases spanning the gap. Germline CDR1 is MNHEY and CDR2 is SVGAGI. The CDR3 runs to 12 residues. This chain's CDR3 is CASKGRGNGYTF. As DNA, the CDR3 is TGTGCCAGCAAGGGGAGGGGAAATGGCTACACCTTC.

The V and J genes are TRBV18 and TRBJ1-2, with 8 bases fitting TRBD1. The germline gives CDR1 KGHSH, CDR2 LQKENI. V lost 3 bases, J lost 2 bases, and 8 bases stayed unmatched. This CDR3 is 16 amino acids long. The CDR3, as DNA: TGTGCCAGCTCACCTCAGAGACAGGGGACGAACTATGGCTACACCTTC. Amino acid sequence: CASSPQRQGTNYGYTF.

CDR3 nucleotide sequence: TGTGCCAGCAAATCTCCTGGAAACACCATATATTTT. Protein: CASKSPGNTIYF. The chain carries TRBV6-5 and TRBJ1-3; D is unresolved. CDR3 length: 12 amino acids. V lost 7 bases and J lost 2, with 6 bases in between. CDR1 and CDR2 from the germline V gene are MNHEY and SVGAGI.

The chain combines TRBV13 with TRBJ1-4, with D uncertain. This CDR3 contains 13 residues. CDR1 and CDR2 (germline): PRHDT, FYEKMQ (reference sequence). V lost 4 bases and J 8 bases, leaving 11 bases between the germline ends. The CDR3 region is CASSSGETEKLFF. As DNA, the CDR3 is TGTGCCAGCAGCTCCGGAGAGACGGAAAAACTGTTTTTT.

V is TRBV30 and J is TRBJ2-2, with a tentative D call TRBD2 (7 bases). Germline V gene sequence: CDR1 GTSNPN, CDR2 SVGIG (reference sequence). The CDR3 spans 12 residues. Deletions cut 0 bases from V and 13 bases from J, with 12 bases between. The CDR3 protein is CAWSVYREGLFF. The CDR3, as DNA: TGTGCCTGGAGTGTGTACAGGGAGGGGCTGTTTTTT.

The gene calls are TRBV11-1 and TRBJ2-1, with D perhaps TRBD2 (5 bases). The CDR3 length is 17 residues. The germline CDR1 and CDR2 sequences are SGHAT and FQDESV (reference sequence). V lost 1 base and J 0 bases, leaving 13 bases between the germline ends. As DNA, the CDR3 is TGTGCCAGCAGCTTAGATCGGGGTGGAAGCTCCTACAATGAGCAGTTCTTC. Protein sequence: CASSLDRGGSSYNEQFF.

The rearrangement uses TRBV11-2 and TRBJ1-2; TRBD1 might be the D (5 bases). Deletions cut 6 bases from V and 8 bases from J, with 16 bases between. The V gene's germline CDR1 is SGHAT and CDR2 FQNNGV. The CDR3 runs to 13 residues. CDR3 bases: TGTGCCAGCAGGTCGACAGTCGCTTACGGCTACACCTTC. This encodes CASRSTVAYGYTF.

V gene TRBV30 combines with J gene TRBJ1-3; no firm D call. Germline CDR1 and CDR2: GTSNPN and SVGIG (reference sequence). The ends were cut back, 4 bases at V and 4 bases at J, with 8 bases in the middle. The CDR3 runs to 12 residues. CDR3 sequence (DNA): TGTGCCTGGACCCCTTTCGGAAACACCATATATTTT. It encodes CAWTPFGNTIYF.

J is TRBJ1-2 and V is TRBV19; D unclear. Germline CDR1 and CDR2: LNHDA and SQIVND (reference sequence). The germline V and J ends were trimmed by 3 bases and 1 base, with 6 bases remaining between them. CDR3 length equals 13 residues. CDR3 coding DNA: TGTGCCAGTAGTATGGCAGATAACTATGGCTACACCTTC. It is translated as CASSMADNYGYTF.

The V and J genes are TRBV2 and TRBJ1-1; 8 nucleotides align to TRBD1. CDR1 and CDR2 from the germline V gene are SNHLY and FYNNEI. The CDR3 totals 13 residues. After removal of 10 bases from V and 5 bases from J, the junction contained 9 bases not matched to a gene. CDR3 bases: TGTGCCAACGCCGGGACAGGAGGGACTGAAGCTTTCTTT. This sequence encodes CANAGTGGTEAFF.

V and J are TRBV30 and TRBJ2-3; 8 bases are a match to TRBD1. This CDR3 contains 15 residues. Germline loops: CDR1 GTSNPN, CDR2 SVGIG (reference sequence). Losses at the gene ends were 1 base for V and 3 bases for J; bases not matched to a gene: 6. The CDR3 coding sequence is TGTGCCTGGAGTGCCCAGGGGGCGCCGACAGATACGCAGTATTTT. This sequence encodes CAWSAQGAPTDTQYF.

V gene TRBV5-6 combines with J gene TRBJ2-7; unclear D gene. Germline lookup yields CDR1 SGHDT and CDR2 YYEEEE. The CDR3 sequence is 12 residues long. Trimming pared 4 bases from V and 3 bases from J, leaving 8 bases between. CDR3 nucleotides: TGTGCCAGCAGCAAGCTCAACTACGAGCAGTACTTC. Residues: CASSKLNYEQYF.

The DNA for the CDR3 is TGTGCCAGCAGTTTATCCCCCTACTACGAGCAGTACTTC. Translated: CASSLSPYYEQYF. The rearrangement links TRBV27 to TRBJ2-7; D gene ambiguous. V was clipped by 0 bases and J by 3 bases, with 6 bases between them. CDR3 length: 13 residues. In germline, CDR1 is MNHEY, CDR2 SMNVEV (reference sequence).

This chain joins TRBV27 and TRBJ2-2; no reliable D call. V lost 3 bases and J lost 0, with 2 bases in between. Germline-derived CDR1 and CDR2 are MNHEY and SMNVEV (reference sequence). CDR3 length equals 13 residues. In DNA form, the CDR3 reads TGTGCCAGCAGTTTTACGAACACCGGGGAGCTGTTTTTT. Encoded protein: CASSFTNTGELFF.

This chain links TRBV5-1 with TRBJ2-7; D might be TRBD1 (6 bases). Trimming cost V 0 bases and J 1 base, with 14 bases left between them. Germline V gene lookup returns CDR1 SGHRS and CDR2 YFSETQ. CDR3 length: 16 residues. CDR3 nucleotide sequence: TGCGCCAGCAGCTTGGATGACAGGCGTACTTCCTACGAGCAGTACTTC. Amino acid sequence: CASSLDDRRTSYEQYF.

The chain is built from TRBV28 and TRBJ2-1, with 7 bases aligning to TRBD1. V dropped 3 bases and J dropped 6; count of bases not matched to a gene: 8. This CDR3 comprises 15 residues. Germline-derived CDR1 and CDR2 are MDHEN and SYDVKM. This CDR3 is CASSFEGAPSNEQFF. Written as DNA, the CDR3 is TGTGCCAGCAGTTTTGAGGGGGCACCTTCCAATGAGCAGTTCTTC.

The chain links TRBV4-3 to TRBJ1-4; 11 bases are a match to TRBD1. With V trimmed by 3 bases and J by 11 bases, 8 bases remained unmatched. The CDR3 consists of 15 residues. Germline CDR1 and CDR2: LGHNA and YSLEER. CDR3 amino acids: CASSQAGQGGLKLFF. CDR3 DNA: TGCGCCAGCAGCCAGGCGGGACAGGGGGGTTTGAAACTGTTTTTT.

This chain joins TRBV7-9 and TRBJ1-2; TRBD1 matches at 7 bases. V trimming: 6 bases; J trimming: 5 bases; junction bases outside the gene matches: 12. The CDR3 is made up of 15 amino acids. Looked up from germline, CDR1 is SEHNR and CDR2 is FQNEAQ (reference sequence). CDR3 coding DNA: TGTGCCAGCAGGGCTACTGGGACAGACCTTTATGGCTACACCTTC. It translates to CASRATGTDLYGYTF.

This clone was observed a few times. This chain joins TRBV7-2 and TRBJ2-7; no firm D call. The germline CDR1 and CDR2 sequences are SGHTA and FQGNSA. The V end lost 3 bases, the J end lost 2 bases, and 8 bases lay between the germline ends. CDR3 length: 13 amino acids. The CDR3 nucleotides read TGTGCCAGCAGCTTCCACAGAACCTACGAGCAGTACTTC. Translating gives CASSFHRTYEQYF.

V usage is TRBV7-2 and J usage is TRBJ2-7; possibly TRBD1 for D (6 bases). The CDR3 totals 14 residues. Germline loops: CDR1 SGHTA, CDR2 FQGNSA. Trimming removed 4 bases at V and 0 bases at J, with 10 bases between. The CDR3 sequence is CASSSGTLSYEQYF. In DNA, the CDR3 is TGTGCCAGCAGCTCCGGGACACTCTCCTACGAGCAGTACTTC.

This clone appeared a single time. V gene TRBV19 combines with J gene TRBJ1-5; TRBD1 is a possible D gene (6 bases). Trimming shortened V by 9 bases and J by 6 bases, and 18 bases separated the two germline ends. The CDR3 contains 14 residues. From germline, CDR1 is LNHDA and CDR2 SQIVND (reference sequence). DNA for the CDR3: TGTGCCAGCACAACCCCAGGGGTGGGTCAGCCCCAGCATTTT. The encoded protein is CASTTPGVGQPQHF.

The chain combines TRBV30 with TRBJ1-5, with 9 bases fitting TRBD1. The CDR3 is 14 amino acids. V dropped 1 base and J dropped 9; count of bases not matched to a gene: 7. Germline V gene sequence: CDR1 GTSNPN, CDR2 SVGIG (reference sequence). The CDR3: CAWSGGTGKLPQHF. In nucleotides, the CDR3 is TGTGCCTGGAGTGGGGGGACAGGGAAATTGCCCCAGCATTTT.

The chain links TRBV6-5 to TRBJ1-6, with 7 bases aligning to TRBD1. The V segment lost 7 bases and the J segment 5 bases; nucleotides outside the gene matches: 5. The CDR3 covers 14 residues. CDR1 and CDR2 from the germline V gene are MNHEY and SVGAGI. Written as DNA, the CDR3 is TGTGCCAGCACCCTGGACAGGAATAATTCACCCCTCCACTTT. Translation gives CASTLDRNNSPLHF.

V gene TRBV18 combines with J gene TRBJ1-3; no clear D gene. The CDR3 has 17 residues. Germline V gene lookup returns CDR1 KGHSH and CDR2 LQKENI. V lost 0 bases and J 0 bases, leaving 12 bases between the germline ends. The CDR3 loop reads CASSPPSGTSSGNTIYF. CDR3 nucleotide sequence: TGTGCCAGCTCACCACCCTCCGGTACTAGCTCTGGAAACACCATATATTTT.

As DNA, the CDR3 is TGTGCCAGCAGCTTAACGGCGACAGACTATGGCTACACCTTC. It encodes CASSLTATDYGYTF. The V gene is TRBV7-2, the J gene TRBJ1-2; D possibly corresponds to TRBD1 (5 bases). Germline CDR1 and CDR2: SGHTA and FQGNSA. CDR3 length equals 14 residues. The V end was cut by 2 bases, the J end by 3 bases, with 10 bases between.